The following is a TCR gamma chain sequence with its context. TCRdb fed the RT-PCR reads into CATT to redo clone calling. The sample has 1,000 to 1,200 gamma-chain clones; approximately 24% are singletons. The CDR3 length is 16 residues. Trimming cost V 0 bases and J 2 bases; bases outside gene matches: 6. CDR1 is VTNTFY and CDR2 is YDVSTARD in the germline V gene (reference sequence). The entry originates in a study of gamma-delta T cells after stem cell transplantation. The chain couples TRGV3 to TRGJP2. TCRdb offers no J gene call, so here the DNA was matched to germline to obtain one. The sequencing input was gamma-delta T cells. This receptor was taken from a human donor. It is not recorded whose cells these are; they may come from a transplant donor. Written as DNA, the CDR3 is TGTGCCACCTGGGACAGGTTGCCCAGTAGTGATTGGATCAAGACGTTT. Its protein product is CATWDRLPSSDWIKTF.